Below are 13 T cell receptor beta chains sequenced from a single sample in a study of Graves' ophthalmopathy and Graves' hyperthyroidism. RNA transcripts yielded amplified TCR beta CDR3 regions. HTBI primers were employed in first-round RT-PCR, then a second-round multiplex PCR followed. TCRdb redid the calling of the multiplex PCR reads with MiXCR, one entry per CDR3 protein. The top ten hold 1.5% to 2% of the sample, which has 350,000 to 400,000 distinct CDR3 sequences, around 17% seen once. The specimen sequenced was peripheral blood. The receptors were gathered from a woman under 30 with Graves' ophthalmopathy.

This clonotype came up many times. The gene calls are TRBV5-1 and TRBJ2-5, with a possible D match to TRBD2 (5 bases). Germline CDR1 is SGHRS and CDR2 is YFSETQ. The CDR3 extends over 15 amino acids. The V gene lost 3 bases and the J gene lost 5 bases, with 17 bases spanning the gap. CDR3 protein: CASSSTPGFPETQYF. In DNA form, the CDR3 reads TGCGCCAGCAGCTCGACCCCGGGGTTTCCGGAGACCCAGTACTTC.

This clonotype was recorded at least ten times. This sequence joins TRBV20-1 and TRBJ2-7; D not certain. Per germline, CDR1 DFQATT and CDR2 SNEGSKA (reference sequence). Trimming removed 5 bases at V and 4 bases at J, with 15 bases between. This CDR3 is built from 13 residues. CDR3 in DNA: TGCAGTGCTGCCTTAACCGACTTATACGAGCAGTACTTC. Protein sequence: CSAALTDLYEQYF.

This clonotype was detected a few times. This chain uses TRBV30 with TRBJ1-1; unclear D gene. The V gene's germline CDR1 is GTSNPN and CDR2 SVGIG (reference sequence). The CDR3 runs 11 residues. The V end lost 4 bases, the J end lost 12 bases, and 15 bases lay between the germline ends. As DNA, the CDR3 is TGTGCCTGGACTAGGGTGGAGCGGTCTTTCTTT. Translation: CAWTRVERSFF.

The chain is built from TRBV6-2 or TRBV6-3 and TRBJ1-6, with D possibly matching TRBD1 (5 bases). The V end lost 5 bases, the J end lost 5 bases, and 10 bases lay between the germline ends. The CDR3 has 14 amino acids. Germline lookup yields CDR1 MNHEY and CDR2 SVGEGT. As DNA, the CDR3 is TGTGCCAGCAGTCGGGACGGCAATAATTCACCCCTCCACTTT. Encoded protein: CASSRDGNNSPLHF.

This clonotype was seen many times. This chain uses TRBV7-2 with TRBJ2-7, with 8 bases identical to TRBD2. Unmatched junction bases numbered 8, after V lost 5 bases and J lost 2 bases. Germline-derived CDR1 and CDR2 are SGHTA and FQGNSA. There are 15 residues in the CDR3. CDR3 coding DNA: TGTGCCAGCAGCGGGCGACGTAGCGGGGCCTACGAGCAGTACTTC. Amino acid sequence: CASSGRRSGAYEQYF.

This sequence joins TRBV2 and TRBJ2-7, with D tentatively TRBD2 (6 bases). V was clipped by 8 bases and J by 6 bases, with 11 bases between them. The CDR3 contains 11 residues. Germline V gives CDR1 SNHLY, CDR2 FYNNEI. This chain's CDR3 is CASPTSSEQYF. The DNA of the CDR3 is TGTGCCAGCCCGACTAGTTCCGAGCAGTACTTC.

This clonotype showed up many times. This chain links TRBV15 with TRBJ1-1; TRBD1 matches at 7 bases. V shed 6 bases and J 6 bases; nucleotides not matched to a gene: 4. Germline lookup yields CDR1 LNHNV and CDR2 YYDKDF (reference sequence). This CDR3 region has 12 residues. In DNA form, the CDR3 reads TGTGCCACCAGTCAGGGGGTGGCTGAAGCTTTCTTT. Protein sequence: CATSQGVAEAFF.

Many counts were recorded for this clonotype. The chain carries TRBV7-2 and TRBJ2-5; D perhaps matches TRBD1 (6 bases). Germline loops: CDR1 SGHTA, CDR2 FQGNSA. This CDR3 region has 16 residues. Trimming took 4 bases from V and 5 from J, leaving 20 bases between them. CDR3 amino acids: CASSSRTGLNGETQYF. CDR3 bases: TGTGCCAGCAGCTCCAGAACAGGGTTGAACGGGGAGACCCAGTACTTC. Together with reference TRBV7-2 and TRBJ2-5, the CDR3 gives the full variable domain: GAGVSQSPSNKVTEKGKDVELRCDPISGHTALYWYRQSLGQGLEFLIYFQGNSAPDKSGLPSDRFSAERTGGSVSTLTIQRTQQEDSAVYLCASSSRTGLNGETQYFGPGTRLLVL.

The chain carries TRBV28 and TRBJ2-5; 7 nucleotides agree with TRBD1. With 3 bases clipped from V and 5 bases from J, the junction kept 6 bases outside the gene matches. Germline V gene data show CDR1 as MDHEN and CDR2 as SYDVKM. The CDR3 covers 14 residues. CDR3 nucleotide sequence: TGTGCCAGCAGTTTGAACAGGGGACGGGAGACCCAGTACTTC. Translated, it gives CASSLNRGRETQYF.

The sample holds many counts of this clonotype. The rearrangement joins TRBV7-2 to TRBJ2-2, with D maybe TRBD1 (6 bases). Trimming pared 5 bases from V and 4 bases from J, leaving 11 bases between. The germline gives CDR1 SGHTA, CDR2 FQGNSA. The CDR3 has 14 amino acids. CDR3 sequence: CASSPNRVTGELFF. The CDR3, as DNA: TGTGCCAGCAGCCCGAACAGGGTCACCGGGGAGCTGTTTTTT.

This clonotype occurred many times. The chain is built from TRBV4-3 and TRBJ1-1, with a tentative D call TRBD1 (5 bases). V lost 4 bases, J lost 4 bases, and 16 bases lay in between. The CDR3 extends over 15 amino acids. The germline V gene encodes CDR1 LGHNA and CDR2 YSLEER. CDR3: CASSPVVEQATEAFF. In nucleotides, the CDR3 is TGCGCCAGCAGCCCTGTAGTTGAACAGGCCACTGAAGCTTTCTTT.

This clonotype was picked up many times. The chain carries TRBV28 and TRBJ1-1; perhaps TRBD1 as D (5 bases). This CDR3 has 15 residues. Trimming left V 7 bases short and J 6 bases short, with 21 bases between. Germline CDR1 is MDHEN and CDR2 is SYDVKM. In DNA, the CDR3 is TGTGCCAGCACAGGACATTCCCCAGGAATGGCTGAAGCTTTCTTT. Protein sequence: CASTGHSPGMAEAFF.

The chain employs TRBV24-1 and TRBJ1-1; possible D gene TRBD1, 5 bases. Germline lookup yields CDR1 KGHDR and CDR2 SFDVKD. CDR3 length: 12 amino acids. Trimming took 7 bases from V and 6 from J, leaving 11 bases between them. The CDR3 sequence: CATSLSGAEAFF. The CDR3 coding sequence is TGTGCCACCAGCCTGTCGGGGGCTGAAGCTTTCTTT.